These 31 T cell receptor beta chains share one sample of origin, sequenced in a study of blood T cells in healthy people across ages. Through a sample-barcoded 5' primer and a J-beta primer mix, a second PCR was run for roughly 6 to 12 cycles. MiXCR, run by TCRdb on the 5' RACE reads, gives a single entry per CDR3 protein. The sample comprises under 2,000,000 distinct CDR3 sequences, around half of which are singletons, and approximately 2.1% rests with the top ten. Sequenced material: blood. These receptors came from a woman aged 40-49 years in good health.

In this sample, this clonotype turned up a few times. This chain joins TRBV6-2 or TRBV6-3 and TRBJ2-7; D possibly corresponds to TRBD1 (6 bases). CDR1 and CDR2 from the germline V gene are MNHEY and SVGEGT. The length of the CDR3 is 13 residues. V shed 8 bases and J shed 2 bases, with 13 bases lying between them. The CDR3 spells CASWGRFPYEQYF. The DNA for the CDR3 is TGTGCCAGCTGGGGGCGATTTCCCTACGAGCAGTACTTC.

The chain has TRBV12-3 or TRBV12-4 and TRBJ2-1; 8 bases match TRBD1. The J call is in doubt because the DNA end fits TRBJ2-7 better. This CDR3 contains 14 residues. CDR3 sequence (DNA): TGTGCCAGCCGATCAGGGGGCTCCTACAATGAGCAGTACTTC. Translated, it gives CASRSGGSYNEQYF.

The V and J genes are TRBV10-3 and TRBJ2-7; TRBD1 agrees at 9 bases. The last part of the DNA fits TRBJ2-5 better; the J call may be wrong. The V gene's germline CDR1 is ENHRY and CDR2 SYGVKD. The CDR3 is 14 amino acids. The CDR3 spells CATEDRGDRETQYF. In DNA, the CDR3 is TGTGCCACCGAAGACAGGGGGGATCGGGAGACCCAGTACTTC.

This rearrangement joins TRBV7-2 to TRBJ2-5; TRBD2 aligns across 11 bases. This CDR3 has 13 residues. The V and J ends lost 5 bases and 11 bases, in that order; junction bases with no gene match: 7. The V gene's germline CDR1 is SGHTA and CDR2 FQGNSA. The CDR3 DNA reads as TGTGCCAGCAGCCACGGACTAGCGGGTGAGCAGTACTTC. It translates to CASSHGLAGEQYF.

This chain links TRBV27 with TRBJ2-1, with D tentatively TRBD1 or TRBD2 (5 bases each). The CDR3 length is 17 residues. From germline, CDR1 is MNHEY and CDR2 SMNVEV (reference sequence). V was cut by 4 bases and J by 2 bases, with 18 bases left in between. Here the CDR3 reads CASSSVVRGRAYNEQFF. The CDR3 coding sequence is TGTGCCAGCAGTTCCGTGGTGAGGGGCAGGGCCTACAATGAGCAGTTCTTC.

The V and J genes are TRBV24-1 and TRBJ2-3; possibly TRBD2 for D (5 bases). V was clipped by 0 bases and J by 2 bases, with 17 bases between them. The germline gives CDR1 KGHDR, CDR2 SFDVKD. The CDR3 is 18 residues long. The CDR3 DNA reads as TGTGCCACCAGTGATTTGGAGGAGGTTCGACCCAACACAGATACGCAGTATTTT. Its protein is CATSDLEEVRPNTDTQYF.

This chain's CDR3 is CASTRDRDEQFF. The CDR3 bases are TGCGCCAGTACCCGGGATAGGGATGAGCAGTTCTTC. The V gene is TRBV5-1, the J gene TRBJ2-1; perhaps TRBD2 as D (5 bases). V lost 8 bases and J 8 bases, leaving 14 bases between the germline ends. Germline-derived CDR1 and CDR2 are SGHRS and YFSETQ. This CDR3 comprises 12 residues.

The V and J genes are TRBV7-2 and TRBJ1-6; TRBD1 agrees at 7 bases. V lost 1 base and J lost 7; bases outside the gene matches: 7. CDR3 size: 16 residues. CDR1 is SGHTA and CDR2 is FQGNSA in the germline V gene. CDR3 loop: CASSLVGTEYNSPLHF. In DNA, the CDR3 is TGTGCCAGCAGCTTAGTAGGGACAGAGTACAATTCACCCCTCCACTTT.

The gene calls are TRBV20-1 and TRBJ1-5, with 10 nucleotides matching TRBD1. Germline trimming cut 5 bases from V and 3 bases from J; bases unmatched to any gene: 10. The CDR3 loop spans 16 amino acids. Germline CDR1 and CDR2: DFQATT and SNEGSKA (reference sequence). CDR3 sequence: CSAGTGVWDINQPQHF. Here the CDR3 DNA reads TGCAGTGCTGGGACAGGGGTTTGGGATATCAATCAGCCCCAGCATTTT.

This clonotype showed up just a few times. The V call is TRBV14, the J call TRBJ1-2, with TRBD1 identical over 7 bases. This CDR3 contains 14 residues. Germline lookup yields CDR1 SGHDN and CDR2 FVKESK. The ends lost 0 bases at V and 5 bases at J; junction bases unmatched: 3. Here the CDR3 DNA reads TGTGCCAGCAGCCAAGATCCGGGACAGTATGGCTACACCTTC. Encoded protein: CASSQDPGQYGYTF.

J is TRBJ2-1 and V is TRBV6-5; D gene ambiguous. The J call is uncertain, as TRBJ2-7 better fits the DNA end. The CDR3 covers 16 residues. Germline CDR1 MNHEY, CDR2 SVGAGI. For the CDR3, the DNA is TGTGCCAGCAGTTACCGATCCCGTGGCTCCTACAATGAGCAGTACTTC. This translates into CASSYRSRGSYNEQYF.

The V call is TRBV20-1, the J call TRBJ1-2; weak D call: TRBD1 (5 bases). V lost 5 bases to trimming and J lost 4 bases, with 20 bases between them. This CDR3 has 15 residues. Germline V gives CDR1 DFQATT, CDR2 SNEGSKA (reference sequence). As DNA, the CDR3 is TGCAGTGCTCCGTCCCCCAGGGTCGGGCTCTATGGCTACACCTTC. Its translation is CSAPSPRVGLYGYTF.

The CDR3: CASRRGLTEAFF. CDR3 DNA: TGTGCCAGCAGGCGGGGTCTCACTGAAGCTTTCTTT. The rearrangement uses TRBV27 and TRBJ1-1; D uncertain. Germline CDR1 reads MNHEY; CDR2 reads SMNVEV (reference sequence). V was trimmed by 6 bases and J by 4 bases, leaving 9 bases between them. This CDR3 contains 12 residues.

The rearrangement uses TRBV12-3 or TRBV12-4 and TRBJ2-3, with 11 bases matching TRBD2. The CDR3 covers 16 residues. The V gene end was trimmed by 3 bases and the J gene end by 7 bases; junction bases not matched to a gene: 9. CDR3 region: CASSFMLAGGGNTQYF. CDR3 DNA: TGTGCCAGCAGTTTCATGCTAGCGGGGGGCGGGAATACGCAGTATTTT.

There are a few counts of this clonotype. This sequence joins TRBV12-5 and TRBJ2-5; TRBD2 agrees at 10 bases. CDR1 is LGHNT and CDR2 is FRNRAP in the germline V gene. The trim removed 0 bases at V and 4 bases at J, leaving 11 bases unmatched. The CDR3 has 18 amino acids. In nucleotides, the CDR3 is TGTGCTAGTGGTTTGGTACAGGCTAGCGGGGGCCTAGGAGAGACCCAGTACTTC. It specifies CASGLVQASGGLGETQYF.

The V and J genes are TRBV7-9 and TRBJ2-5; D unclear. Germline V gene lookup returns CDR1 SEHNR and CDR2 FQNEAQ (reference sequence). Trimming removed 1 base from V and 0 bases from J, with 9 bases in between. The CDR3 extends over 15 amino acids. CDR3 DNA sequence: TGTGCCAGCAGCTTAGAGGGCAGGTACCAAGAGACCCAGTACTTC. The encoded protein is CASSLEGRYQETQYF.

This clonotype has just a few counts. The chain employs TRBV27 and TRBJ2-4, with 11 bases that match TRBD1. Germline V CDR1 and CDR2: MNHEY, SMNVEV (reference sequence). The ends lost 6 bases at V and 13 bases at J; junction bases unmatched: 11. The CDR3 has 14 residues. Here the CDR3 DNA reads TGTGCCAGCAGCGAAGGACAGGGGGCGCGGGAGCAGTACTTC. The encoded protein is CASSEGQGAREQYF.

This clonotype was recorded only once. The J gene is TRBJ1-6, the V gene TRBV20-1; no clear D. The CDR3 covers 14 residues. Trimming removed 1 base from V and 4 bases from J, with 8 bases in between. Germline V gene data show CDR1 as DFQATT and CDR2 as SNEGSKA (reference sequence). The CDR3 reads CSARVRAYNSPLHF. The CDR3 DNA reads as TGCAGTGCTAGAGTTCGAGCTTATAATTCACCCCTCCACTTT.

This clonotype was counted only a few times. V is TRBV12-3 or TRBV12-4 and J is TRBJ2-7; D perhaps matches TRBD2 (6 bases). The CDR3 is 13 residues long. V lost 5 bases and J 7 bases, leaving 15 bases between the germline ends. CDR3 sequence reads: CASSAGTLDEQYF. The CDR3 DNA sequence: TGTGCCAGCAGTGCCGGGACTCTGGATGAGCAGTACTTC.

This chain links TRBV6-2 or TRBV6-3 with TRBJ2-1; D gene ambiguous. Germline V gene lookup returns CDR1 MNHEY and CDR2 SVGEGT. The CDR3 contains 13 residues. V gave up 6 bases and J gave up 4 bases, with 10 bases separating them. CDR3 sequence reads: CASSGPRYNEQFF. The CDR3 DNA reads as TGTGCCAGCAGCGGACCCCGGTACAATGAGCAGTTCTTC.

The chain uses TRBV6-2 or TRBV6-3 and TRBJ2-7; D tentatively fits TRBD1 or TRBD2 (6 bases each). The tail of the sequence fits TRBJ2-5 better, so the J call may be wrong. The CDR3 loop spans 15 amino acids. Germline V CDR1 and CDR2: MNHEY, SVGEGT. CDR3 residues: CASSYFVGGGETQYF. The DNA of the CDR3 is TGTGCCAGCAGTTATTTCGTAGGAGGGGGAGAGACCCAGTACTTC.

V usage is TRBV6-5 and J usage is TRBJ1-5; 8 bases agree with TRBD1. V lost 6 bases, J lost 7 bases, and 14 bases stayed unmatched. Germline V gene lookup returns CDR1 MNHEY and CDR2 SVGAGI. This CDR3 has 16 amino acids. As DNA, the CDR3 is TGTGCCAGCAGGATGACCGGGACAGGTGGGTGGCAGCCCCAGCATTTT. Its protein is CASRMTGTGGWQPQHF.

The chain couples TRBV20-1 to TRBJ1-2, with D maybe TRBD1 (6 bases). The CDR3 is 14 amino acids. V shed 5 bases and J shed 4 bases, with 17 bases lying between them. CDR1 is DFQATT, CDR2 SNEGSKA, per germline (reference sequence). CDR3 nucleotide sequence: TGCAGTGCTCCTCCTGGGGACACGTGCTATGGCTACACCTTC. This codes for CSAPPGDTCYGYTF.

The sample holds a few counts of this clonotype. V and J are TRBV6-6 and TRBJ2-7; 7 bases map to TRBD1. The length of the CDR3 is 15 residues. The V gene's germline CDR1 is MNHNY and CDR2 SVGAGI (reference sequence). Unmatched junction bases numbered 8, after V lost 6 bases and J lost 0 bases. The CDR3 DNA follows: TGTGCCAGCAGCGAAACAGGGGAGAGCTCCTACGAGCAGTACTTC. This sequence encodes CASSETGESSYEQYF.

In its sample, this clonotype was seen a few times. The chain uses TRBV4-2 and TRBJ2-1; 10 positions match TRBD1. J lost 5 bases, V lost 3 bases, and 4 bases had no gene match. CDR1 is LGHNA and CDR2 is YNFKEQ in the germline V gene. This CDR3 region has 15 residues. The CDR3 bases are TGTGCCAGCAGCCACCCCGGGACAGGGGACAATGAGCAGTTCTTC. Its protein product is CASSHPGTGDNEQFF.

The J gene is TRBJ2-3, the V gene TRBV27; 11 bases line up with TRBD2. Germline CDR1 is MNHEY and CDR2 is SMNVEV (reference sequence). Trimming removed 5 bases from V and 0 bases from J; junction bases left unmatched: 4. This CDR3 is built from 16 residues. The CDR3 protein is CASSASGGTSTDTQYF. CDR3 coding DNA: TGTGCCAGCAGTGCTAGCGGGGGGACTAGCACAGATACGCAGTATTTT.

This clonotype was seen a handful of times. The chain joins TRBV5-1 to TRBJ2-4, with 14 bases lining up with TRBD2. The DNA end favors TRBJ2-7, so the J call may be wrong. The CDR3 has 16 amino acids. Germline loops: CDR1 SGHRS, CDR2 YFSETQ. CDR3 sequence reads: CASSSEGLAGGYEQYF. In nucleotides, the CDR3 is TGCGCCAGCAGCTCGGAAGGACTAGCGGGGGGCTACGAGCAGTACTTC.

V usage is TRBV10-3 and J usage is TRBJ2-7, with TRBD2 identical over 7 bases. V gave up 2 bases and J gave up 3 bases; unmatched junction bases: 4. Germline CDR1 is ENHRY and CDR2 is SYGVKD. This CDR3 spans 14 amino acids. CDR3: CAISERGEFYEQYF. CDR3 sequence (DNA): TGTGCCATCAGTGAGCGGGGGGAATTCTACGAGCAGTACTTC.

The rearrangement joins TRBV7-9 to TRBJ2-5, with 7 nucleotides matching TRBD2. Per germline, CDR1 SEHNR and CDR2 FQNEAQ (reference sequence). Trimming took 5 bases from V and 7 from J; bases not matched to a gene: 4. The CDR3 length is 12 residues. The CDR3 region has the DNA TGTGCCAGCAGCGGCGGGGGTCGGACCCAGTACTTC. Amino acid sequence: CASSGGGRTQYF.

This chain links TRBV29-1 with TRBJ2-1; TRBD2 matches 9 bases. Per the germline V gene, CDR1 is SQVTM and CDR2 is ANQGSEA. J gave up 8 bases and V 4 bases, and 6 bases lay outside the gene matches. This CDR3 has 13 residues. This chain's CDR3 is CSVVAGGPYEQFF. CDR3 nucleotides: TGCAGCGTTGTTGCGGGGGGGCCCTATGAGCAGTTCTTC.

This chain uses TRBV14 with TRBJ2-3; 10 nucleotides line up with TRBD1. V gave up 1 base and J gave up 11 bases; unmatched junction bases: 6. In germline, CDR1 is SGHDN, CDR2 FVKESK. The CDR3 is 14 amino acids. The CDR3 DNA sequence: TGTGCCAGCAGCCAAGTGACAGGGGGCGCGGGGCAGTATTTT. Protein sequence: CASSQVTGGAGQYF. Together with reference TRBV14 and TRBJ2-3, the CDR3 gives the full variable domain: EAGVTQFPSHSVIEKGQTVTLRCDPISGHDNLYWYRRVMGKEIKFLLHFVKESKQDESGMPNNRFLAERTGGTYSTLKVQPAELEDSGVYFCASSQVTGGAGQYFGPGTRLTVL.